These 5 T cell receptor beta chains came from one sample sequenced in a study of early T cells in non-severe SARS-CoV-2 infection. TCRdb redid the calling of the 5' RACE reads with MiXCR, one entry per CDR3 protein. The table shows about 79,000 distinct CDR3 sequences, with about 12% occurring only once. The source material was whole blood. The origin of the receptors is an adult who was a healthcare worker with PCR-confirmed SARS-CoV-2 infection or an uninfected control (not recorded which).

The chain recombines TRBV6-2 or TRBV6-3 with TRBJ2-3, with 14 bases that match TRBD2. Unmatched junction bases numbered 4, after V lost 4 bases and J lost 13 bases. CDR3 length equals 13 residues. CDR1 and CDR2 (germline): MNHEY, SVGEGT. For the CDR3, the DNA is TGTGCCAGCAGTTCCGGGACTAGCGGGGGCGAGTATTTT. Translation: CASSSGTSGGEYF.

This clonotype showed up just a few times. The chain is built from TRBV6-5 and TRBJ1-5, with D unresolved. The CDR3 is made up of 13 amino acids. Trimming stripped 5 bases from V and 0 bases from J, with 5 bases between. Per germline, CDR1 MNHEY and CDR2 SVGAGI. The CDR3 region is CASSHGSNQPQHF. The CDR3 DNA follows: TGTGCCAGCAGTCATGGTAGCAATCAGCCCCAGCATTTT.

This clonotype was counted a few times. The chain joins TRBV4-1 to TRBJ1-5; D call uncertain. The CDR3 is 16 residues long. CDR1 MGHRA and CDR2 YSYEKL come from the germline V gene. Trimming removed 1 base at V and 1 base at J, with 11 bases between. The CDR3 spells CASSQVGSGSNQPQHF. The CDR3 DNA follows: TGCGCCAGCAGCCAAGTTGGCTCGGGAAGCAATCAGCCCCAGCATTTT.

Only a few counts were recorded for this clonotype. The chain uses TRBV3-1 and TRBJ2-2, with TRBD2 identical over 8 bases. Looked up from germline, CDR1 is LGHDT and CDR2 is YNNKEL (reference sequence). The trim removed 3 bases at V and 4 bases at J, leaving 4 bases unmatched. This CDR3 contains 15 residues. The CDR3 region is CASSQGTRSTGELFF. CDR3 bases: TGTGCCAGCAGCCAGGGGACTAGGAGCACCGGGGAGCTGTTTTTT.

This chain connects TRBV27 to TRBJ2-3; D remains unclear. This CDR3 contains 13 residues. The V end lost 0 bases, the J end lost 4 bases, and 5 bases lay between the germline ends. The V gene's germline CDR1 is MNHEY and CDR2 SMNVEV (reference sequence). The CDR3 loop is CASSLSAADTQYF. The CDR3 DNA reads as TGTGCCAGCAGTTTATCTGCGGCAGATACGCAGTATTTT.